This TCR beta chain was documented in a study of human T cells and chemical hapten exposure. The CDR3 contains 15 residues. V lost 0 bases to trimming and J lost 0 bases, with 8 bases between them. Germline V CDR1 and CDR2: SGHRS, YFSETQ. As to time point: patch test 2, 6 weeks after DPC sensitization. This sample's treatment: therapeutic diphenylcyclopropenone sensitization with weekly scalp DPC. TCRdb re-called the RACE reads with MiXCR, one entry per CDR3 protein. The repertoire consists of approximately 68,000 distinct CDR3 sequences, with around 7.9% occurring once and the leading ten covering approximately 3.7%. This clonotype was seen a few times.

V usage is TRBV5-1 and J usage is TRBJ2-3; D remains unclear. The sample in question was whole blood, obtained in connection with sensitization to the hapten diphenylcyclopropenone (DPC). The origin of this receptor is a woman in her forties or fifties with alopecia areata. Some clones in this sample may be carry-over from other donors' samples. Here the CDR3 reads CASSLVAVSTDTQYF. The CDR3 DNA reads as TGCGCCAGCAGCTTGGTTGCGGTGAGCACAGATACGCAGTATTTT.